The next 11 T cell receptor beta chains were all read from a single sample in a study of T cells in Graves' hyperthyroidism and ophthalmopathy. TCR beta CDR3 sequences were amplified from RNA transcripts. The HTBI primer set drove a first-round RT-PCR of the TCR CDR3. TCRdb fed the multiplex PCR reads into MiXCR, producing one record per CDR3 protein. The data contain 200,000 to 250,000 distinct CDR3 sequences, around 25% of them singletons. The sample consisted of blood. Receptors were obtained from a woman in her forties with Graves' ophthalmopathy.

The table lists this clonotype with many counts. This chain links TRBV27 with TRBJ2-7, with 11 bases identical to TRBD2. The CDR3 consists of 15 residues. Germline CDR1 MNHEY, CDR2 SMNVEV (reference sequence). With V trimmed by 5 bases and J by 2 bases, 5 bases remained unmatched. The CDR3 here is CASSPTSGVTYEQYF. In nucleotides, the CDR3 is TGTGCCAGCAGTCCGACTAGCGGGGTAACCTACGAGCAGTACTTC.

In this sample, this clonotype turned up many times. The gene calls are TRBV20-1 and TRBJ2-3; no reliable D call. V lost 3 bases to trimming and J lost 2 bases, with 6 bases between them. Germline CDR1 DFQATT, CDR2 SNEGSKA (reference sequence). The CDR3 spans 12 residues. CDR3 sequence (DNA): TGCAGTGCTAGGGGGAACACAGATACGCAGTATTTT. This codes for CSARGNTDTQYF.

This clonotype was counted ten times or more. The J gene is TRBJ1-2, the V gene TRBV18; no clear D gene. Germline CDR1 is KGHSH and CDR2 is LQKENI. The V end lost 3 bases, the J end lost 4 bases, and 21 bases lay between the germline ends. The CDR3 length is 17 residues. CDR3: CASSPTVDRRATYGYTF. CDR3 bases: TGTGCCAGCTCACCGACCGTCGACCGTAGGGCGACCTATGGCTACACCTTC.

The J gene is TRBJ2-7, the V gene TRBV4-1; possible D gene TRBD2, 6 bases. The CDR3 consists of 15 residues. Germline CDR1 and CDR2: MGHRA and YSYEKL. Trimming left V 5 bases short and J 0 bases short, with 14 bases between. This CDR3 reads CASSTRDGSSYEQYF. The CDR3 DNA sequence: TGCGCCAGCAGCACCCGGGACGGGAGCTCCTACGAGCAGTACTTC.

Comments on this clonotype: Just one base apart from a much larger clone, this may be a read error. The CDR3 sequence: CTATGTSGTAYEQYF. In nucleotides, the CDR3 is TGCACTGCCACTGGGACTAGCGGGACCGCTTACGAGCAGTACTTC. V gene TRBV20-1 combines with J gene TRBJ2-7, with TRBD2 matching over 13 bases. The germline gives CDR1 DFQATT, CDR2 SNEGSKA (reference sequence). CDR3 length equals 15 residues.

This clonotype came up many times. The rearrangement joins TRBV28 to TRBJ2-3; TRBD2 matches 10 bases. The CDR3 runs to 17 residues. The junction had 8 bases not matched to a gene; V was cut back by 5 bases and J by 0 bases. Germline V gene sequence: CDR1 MDHEN, CDR2 SYDVKM. The CDR3 region is CASSGDRTSGSTDTQYF. CDR3 nucleotides: TGTGCCAGCAGTGGGGACCGGACTAGCGGAAGCACAGATACGCAGTATTTT.

Of note for this clonotype: A much larger clone sits a single nucleotide away, making a read error possible. The CDR3 DNA reads TGTGCCAGCAGTTTCACGGACGGGCGGTGGGCAGATAGCAATCAGCCCCAGCATTTT. Translating it yields CASSFTDGRWADSNQPQHF. This rearrangement joins TRBV28 to TRBJ1-5; the D is unclear. V lost 3 bases to trimming and J lost 0 bases, with 21 bases between them. The germline V gene encodes CDR1 MDHEN and CDR2 SYDVKM. CDR3 length: 19 amino acids.

This clonotype was seen many times. The chain carries TRBV19 and TRBJ2-5; D tentatively reads TRBD1 or TRBD2 (5 bases each). The length of the CDR3 is 18 residues. Trimming took off 6 bases at V and 5 bases at J, with 28 bases between the two ends. The germline V gene has CDR1 LNHDA and CDR2 SQIVND (reference sequence). The CDR3 sequence is CASSIKGPGYGTQETQYF. Written as DNA, the CDR3 is TGTGCCAGTAGCATTAAGGGTCCAGGGTACGGGACGCAGGAGACCCAGTACTTC.

This clonotype was counted only a few times. The chain employs TRBV20-1 and TRBJ2-5, with 9 bases fitting TRBD2. This CDR3 has 16 amino acids. In germline, CDR1 is DFQATT, CDR2 SNEGSKA (reference sequence). The V and J ends lost 3 bases and 5 bases, in that order; junction bases with no gene match: 13. CDR3 loop: CSASPSIAGAGETQYF. CDR3 nucleotides: TGCAGTGCTAGTCCCTCCATAGCGGGAGCGGGGGAGACCCAGTACTTC.

The sample holds many counts of this clonotype. The chain employs TRBV7-8 and TRBJ2-7; D is undetermined. The CDR3 spans 15 residues. Germline assignment: CDR1 SGHVS and CDR2 FQNEAQ. Trimming cost V 4 bases and J 1 base, with 14 bases left between them. The CDR3 sequence: CASSSQSRVSYEQYF. DNA of the CDR3: TGTGCCAGCAGCTCGCAATCACGGGTGTCCTACGAGCAGTACTTC.

At least ten counts were recorded for this clonotype. V usage is TRBV18 and J usage is TRBJ2-5; D is unclear. The CDR3 consists of 13 residues. V lost 4 bases and J lost 2, with 8 bases in between. The germline gives CDR1 KGHSH, CDR2 LQKENI. The chain's CDR3 is CASSQEFQETQYF. Here the CDR3 DNA reads TGTGCCAGCTCACAGGAGTTTCAAGAGACCCAGTACTTC.